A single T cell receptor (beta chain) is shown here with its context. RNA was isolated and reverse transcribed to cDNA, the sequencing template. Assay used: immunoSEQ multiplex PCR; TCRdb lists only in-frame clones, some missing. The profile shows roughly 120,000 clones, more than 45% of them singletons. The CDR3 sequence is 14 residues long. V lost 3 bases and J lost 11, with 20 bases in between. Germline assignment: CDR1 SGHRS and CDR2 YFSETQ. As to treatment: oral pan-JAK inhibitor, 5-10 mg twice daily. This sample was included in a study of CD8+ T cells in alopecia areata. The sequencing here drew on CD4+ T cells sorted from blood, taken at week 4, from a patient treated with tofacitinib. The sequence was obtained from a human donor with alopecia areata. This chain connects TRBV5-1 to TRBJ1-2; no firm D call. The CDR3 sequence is CASSSSVDRIGYTF. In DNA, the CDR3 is TGCGCCAGCAGCTCGTCGGTGGACCGGATAGGGTACACCTTC. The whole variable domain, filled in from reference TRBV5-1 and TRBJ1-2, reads KAGVTQTPRYLIKTRGQQVTLSCSPISGHRSVSWYQQTPGQGLQFLFEYFSETQRNKGNFPGRFSGRQFSNSRSEMNVSTLELGDSALYLCASSSSVDRIGYTFGSGTRLTVV.